The entry below describes one TCR beta chain. No cognate antigen has been identified for it. Base-call qualities are not available, and no considerably larger clone is one nucleotide away. Genomic DNA was used as template for profiling of TCR beta VDJ combinations and CDR3 sequences. An Illumina HiSeq 2000 was the platform used for TCR repertoire sequencing. From the authors' description of their analysis: Repertoire assessment relied on Simpson's diversity index, CDR3 size and DJ length profiles, and TRBV/TRBJ rearrangement plots. Whichever DNA sequence was most abundant in the deep sequencing data was defined as the immunodominant clone. CDR3 amino acid sequences were screened for sharing across subjects and compared with published repertoires and the VDJdb database. In TCRdb, the public reads were trimmed at Q25 with fastp and aligned with MiXCR, with productive beta chains retained. Every CDR3 protein is listed once, alongside the most common genes and DNA of its rows. V and J calls and clone size were set by TCRdb, not the authors. A total of 160,000 or so distinct CDR3 sequences appear in this sample, about half of them only once. Roughly 3.2% of the sample goes to the ten largest clones.

The patients picked for sequencing were ones in whom flow cytometry had shown an expansion of CD8+CD57+ cells. All patients had severe acquired aplastic anemia diagnosed by International Study of Aplastic Anemia and Agranulocytosis and Camitta criteria. At the time blood was sampled, none of the patients had received any therapy. In this study, sorted CD4+ and CD8+ T cells from the blood of healthy subjects and of severe aplastic anemia patients had their TCR repertoires deep-sequenced. Patients were enrolled in the USA under clinicaltrials.gov protocols 00001620, 01623167, 00001397, 00071045, 00081523 and 00961064. Ficoll-Paque density gradient centrifugation was used to isolate peripheral blood mononuclear cells. Before DNA extraction, CD4+ and CD8+ T cells were sorted with FACS or magnetic beads. Trimming removed 2 bases from V and 7 bases from J, leaving 18 bases between the germline ends. The CDR3 sequence holds 16 residues, the cysteine and phenylalanine included. The CDR3 DNA has 48 bases and is translated from base 1. CDR1 and CDR2 are read off the germline V gene as KGHSH and LQKENI.

The sample comes from a study of CD8+CD57+ T cells in acquired aplastic anemia (dated by TCRdb to between 2017 and 2018). At the level of the whole study: Extracted DNA from sorted CD4+ and CD8+ cells averaged 3.2 ug, ranging from roughly 0.17 to 27.4 ug. A CD8+CD57+ expansion meant a frequency higher than the mean frequency seen in healthy subjects. Summary of the overall study and its limitations: About 30 CD8+ CDR3 sequences were found in both patients and controls but appeared to be highly expressed in patients and within the immunodominant clones of the patients. CD8+ Simpson's diversity did not differ significantly between patients and healthy controls (P=0.060).

The V and J segments used are TRBV18 and TRBJ1-5; the D gene is not confidently resolved. The sequence was collected from a human donor with aplastic anemia. The source material was sorted CD4+, CD8+, or CD8+CD57+ T cells (not recorded which) from PBMCs. The DNA sequence is as follows: TGTGCCAGCTCACCATACCAAGGCGGGAAGGGACAGCCCCAGCATTTT. This translates into CASSPYQGGKGQPQHF.